Listed here are 28 T cell receptor beta chains from one sample, sequenced in a study of post-analysis software for immune sequencing data. Study results and limitations: TRBV5-6, TRBV5-1 and TRBV20-1 were among roughly five TRBV segments more frequent in patients than controls.

The TCR beta cDNA libraries carried unique molecular identifiers. TCRdb recomputed calls from the PCR reads with MiXCR, one row per CDR3 protein. The sample has roughly 870,000 distinct CDR3 sequences, approximately 50% seen once. For these receptors, no antigen is known. Sequencing input: blood. These TCRs come from a girl aged 10 to 17 with multiple sclerosis.

The J gene is TRBJ2-5, the V gene TRBV5-1; the D call may be TRBD1 or TRBD2 (5 bases each). CDR3 length equals 15 residues. Germline V gene sequence: CDR1 SGHRS, CDR2 YFSETQ. Trimming shortened V by 6 bases and J by 1 base, and 16 bases separated the two germline ends. CDR3 in DNA: TGCGCCAGCATAAGAACGGGGACGCTCCAAGAGACCCAGTACTTC. Translated, it gives CASIRTGTLQETQYF. Combining the CDR3 with reference TRBV5-1 and TRBJ2-5 gives the whole variable domain KAGVTQTPRYLIKTRGQQVTLSCSPISGHRSVSWYQQTPGQGLQFLFEYFSETQRNKGNFPGRFSGRQFSNSRSEMNVSTLELGDSALYLCASIRTGTLQETQYFGPGTRLLVL.

The gene calls are TRBV4-1 and TRBJ1-5; no reliable D call. Germline loops: CDR1 MGHRA, CDR2 YSYEKL. V gave up 0 bases and J gave up 0 bases, with 9 bases separating them. The CDR3 consists of 16 residues. CDR3 nucleotides: TGCGCCAGCAGCCAAGAAGGATCGGGTAGCAATCAGCCCCAGCATTTT. This encodes CASSQEGSGSNQPQHF.

The chain couples TRBV5-1 to TRBJ1-1, with D hard to call. V gave up 0 bases and J gave up 3 bases, with 9 bases separating them. Germline CDR1 SGHRS, CDR2 YFSETQ. This CDR3 is 14 amino acids long. DNA of the CDR3: TGCGCCAGCAGCTTGGCCGGGTCGGACACTGAAGCTTTCTTT. It yields the protein CASSLAGSDTEAFF.

This clonotype has only a few counts. The chain has TRBV29-1 and TRBJ2-7, with 8 bases identical to TRBD1. There are 13 residues in the CDR3. Losses at the gene ends were 2 bases for V and 6 bases for J; bases not matched to a gene: 6. CDR1 and CDR2 from the germline V gene are SQVTM and ANQGSEA. The CDR3 nucleotides are TGCAGCGTTGAAAGAGGACAGGGTGGCGAGCAGTACTTC. Protein sequence: CSVERGQGGEQYF.

The chain carries TRBV7-9 and TRBJ2-7; 10 bases align to TRBD1. From germline, CDR1 is SEHNR and CDR2 FQNEAQ (reference sequence). The CDR3 consists of 17 residues. Trimming removed 1 base from V and 3 bases from J; junction bases left unmatched: 9. CDR3 sequence: CASSLGPPGQGNYEQYF. In DNA form, the CDR3 reads TGTGCCAGCAGCTTAGGACCTCCGGGACAGGGGAACTACGAGCAGTACTTC.

This chain joins TRBV9 and TRBJ2-1; no firm D call. V lost 3 bases and J 14 bases, leaving 15 bases between the germline ends. The CDR3 has 12 residues. CDR1 and CDR2 (germline): SGDLS, YYNGEE. The CDR3 region has the DNA TGTGCCAGCAGCGGCCCATCTCAGATTGAGTTCTTC. Translating gives CASSGPSQIEFF.

The chain employs TRBV29-1 and TRBJ1-2; D remains ambiguous. CDR1 SQVTM and CDR2 ANQGSEA come from the germline V gene. The ends were cut back, 1 base at V and 8 bases at J, with 11 bases in the middle. This CDR3 is 12 amino acids long. The CDR3 is CSVEGSTWGYTF. Written as DNA, the CDR3 is TGCAGCGTTGAAGGGTCTACATGGGGCTACACCTTC.

The chain recombines TRBV12-3 or TRBV12-4 with TRBJ2-1; TRBD2 agrees at 7 bases. Trimming removed 0 bases from V and 12 bases from J; junction bases left unmatched: 5. The CDR3 covers 13 residues. CDR3 residues: CASSLATPSGQFF. CDR3 nucleotides: TGTGCCAGCAGTTTAGCGACCCCTAGCGGGCAGTTCTTC.

This chain uses TRBV4-1 with TRBJ2-3, with unresolved D. Trimming took 2 bases from V and 1 from J, leaving 10 bases between them. Germline loops: CDR1 MGHRA, CDR2 YSYEKL. CDR3 length: 15 amino acids. CDR3 DNA sequence: TGCGCCAGCAGCCAACCACCGCCGGGCACAGATACGCAGTATTTT. Translated, it gives CASSQPPPGTDTQYF.

The V gene is TRBV7-9, the J gene TRBJ2-1; TRBD1 matches 8 bases. CDR1 and CDR2 from the germline V gene are SEHNR and FQNEAQ (reference sequence). This CDR3 comprises 15 residues. After removal of 5 bases from V and 1 base from J, the junction contained 4 bases not matched to a gene. CDR3 nucleotides: TGTGCCAGCAGCACCGGACAGGGATCCTACAATGAGCAGTTCTTC. It yields the protein CASSTGQGSYNEQFF.

This clonotype was seen a few times. The chain employs TRBV29-1 and TRBJ1-4; 7 nucleotides match TRBD1. V lost 6 bases and J lost 8; bases outside the gene matches: 9. CDR1 and CDR2 from the germline V gene are SQVTM and ANQGSEA. CDR3 length: 13 residues. The CDR3 loop reads CSVDGTVGEKLFF. DNA of the CDR3: TGCAGCGTCGATGGGACAGTCGGGGAAAAACTGTTTTTT.

CDR3 nucleotides: TGTGCCAGCAGCTTAGAGTCAGGAAATTTAATAGACGAGCAGTACTTC. Amino acid sequence: CASSLESGNLIDEQYF. The chain carries TRBV7-2 and TRBJ2-7; unclear D gene. V was cut by 1 base and J by 5 bases, with 18 bases left in between. Germline lookup yields CDR1 SGHTA and CDR2 FQGNSA. The CDR3 sequence is 16 residues long.

The J gene is TRBJ2-1, the V gene TRBV6-6; D is unclear. The germline CDR1 and CDR2 sequences are MNHNY and SVGAGI (reference sequence). The CDR3 covers 16 residues. Deletions cut 2 bases from V and 7 bases from J, with 18 bases between. CDR3 loop: CASSYLVAAMGNEQFF. The CDR3, as DNA: TGTGCCAGCAGTTACCTGGTTGCCGCTATGGGAAATGAGCAGTTCTTC.

The chain couples TRBV15 to TRBJ2-5, with no clear D. CDR1 and CDR2 from the germline V gene are LNHNV and YYDKDF (reference sequence). V lost 5 bases to trimming and J lost 1 base, with 8 bases between them. CDR3 length equals 13 residues. CDR3 loop: CATSRLIQETQYF. CDR3 bases: TGTGCCACCAGCCGACTCATCCAAGAGACCCAGTACTTC.

The chain recombines TRBV29-1 with TRBJ1-1; 8 bases are a match to TRBD1. Germline trimming cut 6 bases from V and 3 bases from J; bases unmatched to any gene: 6. CDR3 length equals 13 residues. The germline gives CDR1 SQVTM, CDR2 ANQGSEA. As DNA, the CDR3 is TGCAGCGTGGAGGCACAGGGGGACACTGAAGCTTTCTTT. Encoded protein: CSVEAQGDTEAFF.

The chain has TRBV20-1 and TRBJ2-1; 16 bases line up with TRBD2. Germline V CDR1 and CDR2: DFQATT, SNEGSKA (reference sequence). This CDR3 comprises 15 residues. V lost 4 bases to trimming and J lost 9 bases; unmatched junction nucleotides: 6. CDR3 amino acids: CSAKTGTSGGGEQFF. As DNA, the CDR3 is TGCAGTGCTAAGACCGGGACTAGCGGGGGGGGTGAGCAGTTCTTC.

This clonotype was picked up one time. V is TRBV29-1 and J is TRBJ2-1; 8 bases line up with TRBD2. The trim removed 4 bases at V and 6 bases at J, leaving 5 bases unmatched. The germline gives CDR1 SQVTM, CDR2 ANQGSEA. The CDR3 is 13 amino acids. CDR3 in amino acids: CSVVGLALNEQFF. In DNA form, the CDR3 reads TGCAGCGTTGTAGGACTAGCCCTCAATGAGCAGTTCTTC.

This clonotype was recorded only once. The V gene is TRBV6-5, the J gene TRBJ2-3; D tentatively reads TRBD1 or TRBD2 (5 bases each). The germline V gene has CDR1 MNHEY and CDR2 SVGAGI. CDR3 size: 14 residues. The germline V and J ends were trimmed by 6 bases and 2 bases, with 12 bases remaining between them. The DNA of the CDR3 is TGTGCCAGCAGCCTGACGGGGCACACAGATACGCAGTATTTT. Its protein product is CASSLTGHTDTQYF.

The rearrangement joins TRBV6-5 to TRBJ2-7, with TRBD1 matching over 8 bases. Germline values: CDR1 MNHEY, CDR2 SVGAGI. Trimming at V came to 4 bases and at J to 6 bases, leaving 8 bases not matched to a gene. The CDR3 totals 14 residues. The CDR3 protein is CASSSTGGRGEQYF. In DNA form, the CDR3 reads TGTGCCAGCAGTTCAACAGGGGGTAGAGGCGAGCAGTACTTC.

This clonotype has more than one count but fewer than ten. V usage is TRBV5-1 and J usage is TRBJ2-1; 10 bases align to TRBD1. The J call is uncertain, as TRBJ2-7 better fits the DNA end. The CDR3 is 18 amino acids. The V gene's germline CDR1 is SGHRS and CDR2 YFSETQ. The CDR3 DNA sequence: TGCGCCAGCAGCTTGGAGAGGGACAGGGGAATGAACGTTGCCGAGCAGTACTTC. Its translation: CASSLERDRGMNVAEQYF.

The J gene is TRBJ2-5, the V gene TRBV7-2; 9 bases are a match to TRBD2. The ends lost 4 bases at V and 12 bases at J; junction bases unmatched: 9. This CDR3 has 13 residues. Germline values: CDR1 SGHTA, CDR2 FQGNSA. The CDR3 here is CASSSTTSGSKYF. Here the CDR3 DNA reads TGTGCCAGCAGCTCAACCACTAGCGGGTCCAAGTACTTC.

The chain joins TRBV5-1 to TRBJ2-5; 9 nucleotides align to TRBD2. Germline assignment: CDR1 SGHRS and CDR2 YFSETQ. The V gene end was trimmed by 0 bases and the J gene end by 0 bases; junction bases not matched to a gene: 6. This CDR3 has 17 amino acids. This CDR3 reads CASSLEPLAGNQETQYF. The CDR3, as DNA: TGCGCCAGCAGCTTGGAGCCGCTAGCGGGGAACCAAGAGACCCAGTACTTC.

The rearrangement links TRBV29-1 to TRBJ2-1, with 12 bases identical to TRBD2. With 0 bases clipped from V and 0 bases from J, the junction kept 12 bases outside the gene matches. CDR3 length: 20 amino acids. Germline V gene sequence: CDR1 SQVTM, CDR2 ANQGSEA. In nucleotides, the CDR3 is TGCAGCGTTGAAGATGTGGGCACTTCTAGCGGGAGGGCCTCCTACAATGAGCAGTTCTTC. Its protein product is CSVEDVGTSSGRASYNEQFF.

The CDR3 is CASSPYSTGLISYEQYF. Written as DNA, the CDR3 is TGTGCCAGCTCACCTTATAGTACGGGCTTGATTTCCTACGAGCAGTACTTC. This chain uses TRBV18 with TRBJ2-7; D gene ambiguous. The CDR3 consists of 17 residues. V was pared by 3 bases and J by 1 base, with 19 bases between. Germline lookup yields CDR1 KGHSH and CDR2 LQKENI.

The chain is built from TRBV3-1 and TRBJ2-5; 8 bases match TRBD2. The CDR3 covers 18 residues. V dropped 0 bases and J dropped 5; count of bases not matched to a gene: 14. In germline, CDR1 is LGHDT, CDR2 YNNKEL (reference sequence). The CDR3 spells CASSQDRRGGIKTETQYF. DNA of the CDR3: TGTGCCAGCAGCCAAGATCGCCGCGGGGGGATCAAAACTGAGACCCAGTACTTC.

The chain uses TRBV3-1 and TRBJ1-1; unclear D gene. V lost 5 bases and J 5 bases, leaving 6 bases between the germline ends. The V gene's germline CDR1 is LGHDT and CDR2 YNNKEL (reference sequence). This CDR3 region has 11 residues. The CDR3: CASSSPTEAFF. The CDR3 nucleotides are TGTGCCAGCAGCTCCCCTACTGAAGCTTTCTTT.

The rearrangement uses TRBV7-2 and TRBJ1-2; D perhaps matches TRBD1 (5 bases). V shed 6 bases and J shed 5 bases, with 16 bases lying between them. CDR1 and CDR2 from the germline V gene are SGHTA and FQGNSA. The CDR3 totals 14 residues. CDR3 DNA: TGTGCCAGCAGTTTATTTGGGGGTTCGTATGGCTACACCTTC. It encodes CASSLFGGSYGYTF. The entire variable domain, with the rest obtained from reference TRBV7-2 and TRBJ1-2, is as follows: GAGVSQSPSNKVTEKGKDVELRCDPISGHTALYWYRQSLGQGLEFLIYFQGNSAPDKSGLPSDRFSAERTGGSVSTLTIQRTQQEDSAVYLCASSLFGGSYGYTFGSGTRLTVV.

In this sample, this clonotype turned up a few times. The rearrangement joins TRBV29-1 to TRBJ2-2; unclear D gene. Germline V gene sequence: CDR1 SQVTM, CDR2 ANQGSEA. V lost 4 bases, J lost 5 bases, and 11 bases lay in between. The CDR3 runs 13 residues. The CDR3 bases are TGCAGCGTTGTCATAGTGCGAACCGGGGAGCTGTTTTTT. Translation gives CSVVIVRTGELFF.